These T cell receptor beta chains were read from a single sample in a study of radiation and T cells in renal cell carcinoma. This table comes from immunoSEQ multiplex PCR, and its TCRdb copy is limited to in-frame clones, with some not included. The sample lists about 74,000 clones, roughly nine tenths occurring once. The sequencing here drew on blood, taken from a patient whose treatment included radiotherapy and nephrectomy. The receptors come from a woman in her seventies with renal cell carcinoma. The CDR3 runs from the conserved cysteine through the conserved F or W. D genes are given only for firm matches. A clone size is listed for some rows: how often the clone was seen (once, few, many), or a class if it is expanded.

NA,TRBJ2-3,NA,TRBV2,TGTGCCAGCAGTGAATCGCGGGCCTCTTCCTGGGATACGCAGTATTTT,CASSESRASSWDTQYF
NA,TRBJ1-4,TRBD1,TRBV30,TGTGCCTGGAGACACTGGACAGGGGGCGGTGAAAAACTGTTTTTT,CAWRHWTGGGEKLFF
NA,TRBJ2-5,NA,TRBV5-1,TGCGCCAGCAGCCCACGTCCGGGACCACAAGAGACCCAGTACTTC,CASSPRPGPQETQYF
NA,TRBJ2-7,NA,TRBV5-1,TGCGCCAGCAGCTTGGACCAGGGAGGCACCGAGCAGTACTTC,CASSLDQGGTEQYF
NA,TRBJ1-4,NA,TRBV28,TGTGCCAGCAGTTTATTGGGCAGGGAATTGTTTTTT,CASSLLGRELFF
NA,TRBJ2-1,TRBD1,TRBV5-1,TGCGCCAGCAGCTTGGGGGACAGGGACTTCAATGAGCAGTTCTTC,CASSLGDRDFNEQFF
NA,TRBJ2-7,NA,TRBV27,TGTGCCAGCAGTTTATACGGGACGGATCCTTACGAGCAGTACTTC,CASSLYGTDPYEQYF
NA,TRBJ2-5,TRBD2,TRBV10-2,TGCGCCAGCCGTGGGCCTAGCGGGGGGCCGGGAGAGACCCAGTACTTC,CASRGPSGGPGETQYF
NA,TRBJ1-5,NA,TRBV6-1,TGTGCCAGCAGTGAAGGCCCCCCCAGGGACGGTAGCAATCAGCCCCAGCATTTT,CASSEGPPRDGSNQPQHF
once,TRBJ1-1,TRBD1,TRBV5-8,TGTGCCAGCAGCCTAGGGGACAGACCGATGAACACTGAAGCTTTCTTT,CASSLGDRPMNTEAFF
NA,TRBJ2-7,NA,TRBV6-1,TGTGCCAGCAGTGTAAGGAGGGAGCAGTACTTC,CASSVRREQYF
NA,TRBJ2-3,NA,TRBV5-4,TGTGCCAGCAGCTTGGCCGCGGGGTTTTCAGATACGCAGTATTTT,CASSLAAGFSDTQYF
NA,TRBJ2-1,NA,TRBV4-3,TGCGCCAGCAGCCAAGAGTTTGTGGCCAGGGGGGGATTCGAGCAGTTCTTC,CASSQEFVARGGFEQFF
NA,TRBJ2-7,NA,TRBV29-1,TGCAGCGTTGGATCATTCTCCTACGAGCAGTACTTC,CSVGSFSYEQYF
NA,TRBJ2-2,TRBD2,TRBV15,TGTGCCACCAGCAGAGATGCGACGGGGGGATCCGGGGAGCTGTTTTTT,CATSRDATGGSGELFF
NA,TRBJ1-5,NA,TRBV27,TGTGCCAGCAGTCCATCCCAGGGTTCGGGCAATCAGCCCCAGCATTTT,CASSPSQGSGNQPQHF
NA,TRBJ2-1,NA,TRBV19,TGTGCCAGTACCACAGGGAAGGCCTACAATGAGCAGTTCTTC,CASTTGKAYNEQFF
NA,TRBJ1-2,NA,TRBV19,TGTGCCAGTACTGGCGGGGGATATGGCTACACCTTC,CASTGGGYGYTF
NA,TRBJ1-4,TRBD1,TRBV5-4,TGTGCCAGCAGCCCTGGGGACAGCACTAATGAAAAACTGTTTTTT,CASSPGDSTNEKLFF
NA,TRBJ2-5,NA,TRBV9,TGTGCCAGCAGCGTAGGTGCCGACCTCGAGCAGGTGACCCAGTACTTC,CASSVGADLEQVTQYF